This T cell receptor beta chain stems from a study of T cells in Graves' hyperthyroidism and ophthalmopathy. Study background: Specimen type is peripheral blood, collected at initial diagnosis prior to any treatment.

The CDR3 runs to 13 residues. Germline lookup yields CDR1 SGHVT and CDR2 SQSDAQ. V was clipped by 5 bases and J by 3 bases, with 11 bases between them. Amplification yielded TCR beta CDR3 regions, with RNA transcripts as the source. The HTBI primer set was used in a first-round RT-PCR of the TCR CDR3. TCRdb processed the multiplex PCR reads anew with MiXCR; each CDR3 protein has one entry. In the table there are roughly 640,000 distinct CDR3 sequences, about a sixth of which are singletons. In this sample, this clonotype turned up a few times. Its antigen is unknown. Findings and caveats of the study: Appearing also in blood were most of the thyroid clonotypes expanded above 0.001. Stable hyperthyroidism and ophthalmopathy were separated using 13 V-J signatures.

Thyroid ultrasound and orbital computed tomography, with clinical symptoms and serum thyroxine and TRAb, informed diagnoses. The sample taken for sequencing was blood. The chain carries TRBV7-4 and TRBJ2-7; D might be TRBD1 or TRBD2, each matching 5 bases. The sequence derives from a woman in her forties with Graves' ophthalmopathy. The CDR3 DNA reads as TGTGCCAGCAGCCCCCGGGACCTCTACGAGCAGTACTTC. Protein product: CASSPRDLYEQYF.